This TCR beta chain originates from a study of blood T cell repertoires in COVID-19. The wider study: The analysed material was cDNA or gDNA that came from T cells, B-cell-depleted T cells, or PBMCs.

The CDR3 consists of 15 residues. Germline-derived CDR1 and CDR2 are LGHNA and YNFKEQ. The V end lost 0 bases, the J end lost 2 bases, and 9 bases lay between the germline ends. Sequencing was performed with immunoSEQ multiplex PCR; in TCRdb, only in-frame clones are kept and a portion is missing. The sample lists some 49,000 clones, about 85% occurring once. This TCR was sampled from a human donor in a cohort sampled during active COVID-19. The chain is built from TRBV4-2 and TRBJ2-3; D ambiguous. What was sequenced was peripheral blood. This CDR3 reads CASSQDVRDTDTQYF. The CDR3 nucleotides read TGTGCCAGCAGCCAAGATGTCCGCGACACAGATACGCAGTATTTT.